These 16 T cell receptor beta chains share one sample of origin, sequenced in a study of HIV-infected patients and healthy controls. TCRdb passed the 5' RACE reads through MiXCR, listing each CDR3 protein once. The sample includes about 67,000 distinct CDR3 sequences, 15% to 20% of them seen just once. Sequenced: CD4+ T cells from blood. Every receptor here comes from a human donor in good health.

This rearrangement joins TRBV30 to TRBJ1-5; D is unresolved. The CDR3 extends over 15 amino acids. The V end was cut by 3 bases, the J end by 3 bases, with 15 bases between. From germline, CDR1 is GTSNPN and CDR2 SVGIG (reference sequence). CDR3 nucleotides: TGTGCCTGGAGCCCTCAGTCCCGAATCAATCAGCCCCAGCATTTT. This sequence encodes CAWSPQSRINQPQHF.

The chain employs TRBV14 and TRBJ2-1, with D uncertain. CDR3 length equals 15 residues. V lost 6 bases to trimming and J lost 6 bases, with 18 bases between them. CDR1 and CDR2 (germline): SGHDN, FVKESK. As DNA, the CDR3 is TGTGCCAGCAGACATGTCGGCTCCAGCCTCAATGAGCAGTTCTTC. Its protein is CASRHVGSSLNEQFF.

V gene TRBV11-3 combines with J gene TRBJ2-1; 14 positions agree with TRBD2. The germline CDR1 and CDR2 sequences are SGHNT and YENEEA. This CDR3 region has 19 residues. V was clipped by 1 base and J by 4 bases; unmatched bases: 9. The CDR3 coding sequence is TGTGCCAGCAGCTTAGGGACTAGCGGGAGGTTTCGGGGGTACAATGAGCAGTTCTTC. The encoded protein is CASSLGTSGRFRGYNEQFF.

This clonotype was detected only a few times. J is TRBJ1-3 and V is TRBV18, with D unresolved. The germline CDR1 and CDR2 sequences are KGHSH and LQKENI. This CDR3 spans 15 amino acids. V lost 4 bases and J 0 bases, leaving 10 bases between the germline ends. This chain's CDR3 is CASSLFPDSGNTIYF. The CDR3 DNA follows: TGTGCCAGCTCACTTTTTCCTGACTCTGGAAACACCATATATTTT.

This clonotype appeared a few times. The CDR3 coding sequence is TGTGCCAGCAGCTTAGGTTCGGCGGAGGCGGAGCAGTACTTC. Protein product: CASSLGSAEAEQYF. The V and J genes are TRBV11-3 and TRBJ2-7; D is perhaps TRBD2 (5 bases). V shed 1 base and J shed 7 bases, with 14 bases lying between them. Germline CDR1 reads SGHNT; CDR2 reads YENEEA. The CDR3 has 14 amino acids.

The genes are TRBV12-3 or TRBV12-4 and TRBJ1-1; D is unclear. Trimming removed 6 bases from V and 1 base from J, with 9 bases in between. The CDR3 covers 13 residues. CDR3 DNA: TGTGCCAGCAGCGGGCAGCCGAACACTGAAGCTTTCTTT. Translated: CASSGQPNTEAFF.

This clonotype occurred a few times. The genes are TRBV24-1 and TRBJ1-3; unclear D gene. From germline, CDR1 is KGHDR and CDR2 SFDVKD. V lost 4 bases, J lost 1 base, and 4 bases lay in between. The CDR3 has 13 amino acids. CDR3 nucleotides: TGTGCCACCAGTGACCTTTCTGGAAACACCATATATTTT. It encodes CATSDLSGNTIYF.

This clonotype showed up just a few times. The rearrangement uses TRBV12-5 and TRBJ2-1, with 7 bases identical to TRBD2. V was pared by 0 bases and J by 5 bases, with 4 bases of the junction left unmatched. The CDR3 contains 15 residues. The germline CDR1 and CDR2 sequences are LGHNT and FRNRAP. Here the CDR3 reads CASGLVGDYNNEQFF. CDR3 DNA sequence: TGTGCTAGTGGTTTGGTAGGGGACTACAACAATGAGCAGTTCTTC.

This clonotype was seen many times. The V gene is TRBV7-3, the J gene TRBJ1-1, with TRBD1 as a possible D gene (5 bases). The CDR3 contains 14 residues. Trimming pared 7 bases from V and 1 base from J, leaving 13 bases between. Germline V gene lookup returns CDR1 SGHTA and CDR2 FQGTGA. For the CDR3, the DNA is TGTGCCAGCAAGGCGGGGGGGACGAACACTGAAGCTTTCTTT. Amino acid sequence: CASKAGGTNTEAFF.

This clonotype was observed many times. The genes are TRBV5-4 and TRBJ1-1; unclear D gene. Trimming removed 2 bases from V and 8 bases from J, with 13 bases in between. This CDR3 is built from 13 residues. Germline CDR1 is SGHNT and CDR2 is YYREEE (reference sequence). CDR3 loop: CASSFGFGQEAFF. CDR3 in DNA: TGTGCCAGCAGCTTTGGGTTCGGGCAGGAAGCTTTCTTT.

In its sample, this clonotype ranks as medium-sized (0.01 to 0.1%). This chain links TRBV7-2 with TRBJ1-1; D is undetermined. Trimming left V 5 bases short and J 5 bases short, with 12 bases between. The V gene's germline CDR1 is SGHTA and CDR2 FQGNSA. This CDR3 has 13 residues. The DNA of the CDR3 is TGTGCCAGCAGCCTAAGGCCTTGGACTGAAGCTTTCTTT. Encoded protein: CASSLRPWTEAFF.

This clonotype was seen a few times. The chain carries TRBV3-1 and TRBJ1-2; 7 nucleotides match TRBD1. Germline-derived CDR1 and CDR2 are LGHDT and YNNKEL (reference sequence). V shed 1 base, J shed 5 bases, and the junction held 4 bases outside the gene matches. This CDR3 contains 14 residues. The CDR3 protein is CASSQGGQLYGYTF. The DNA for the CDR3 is TGTGCCAGCAGCCAAGGGGGACAGCTATATGGCTACACCTTC.

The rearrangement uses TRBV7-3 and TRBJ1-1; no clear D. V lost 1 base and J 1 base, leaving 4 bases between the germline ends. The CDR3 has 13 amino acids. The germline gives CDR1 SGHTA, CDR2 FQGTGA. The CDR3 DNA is TGTGCCAGCAGCTTAATACAGAACACTGAAGCTTTCTTT. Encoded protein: CASSLIQNTEAFF.

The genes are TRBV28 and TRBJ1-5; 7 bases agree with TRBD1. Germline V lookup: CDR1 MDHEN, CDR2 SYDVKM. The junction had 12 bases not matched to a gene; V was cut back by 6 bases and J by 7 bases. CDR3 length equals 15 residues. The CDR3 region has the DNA TGTGCCAGCAGCCTACGACAGGGAAAGACCCAGCCCCAGCATTTT. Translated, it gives CASSLRQGKTQPQHF.

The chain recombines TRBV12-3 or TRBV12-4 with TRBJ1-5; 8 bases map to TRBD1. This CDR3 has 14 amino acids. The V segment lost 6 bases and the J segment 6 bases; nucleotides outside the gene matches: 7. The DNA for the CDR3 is TGTGCCAGCAGCCGCAGGGGGCGCGGTCAGCCCCAGCATTTT. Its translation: CASSRRGRGQPQHF.

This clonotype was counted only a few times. As DNA, the CDR3 is TGTGCCTGGACCCCAAGAGGGACAGGGGGCCGCTATGGCTACACCTTC. Residues: CAWTPRGTGGRYGYTF. This chain uses TRBV30 with TRBJ1-2, with 12 bases lining up with TRBD1. The length of the CDR3 is 16 residues. After removal of 4 bases from V and 4 bases from J, the junction contained 10 bases not matched to a gene. CDR1 and CDR2 from the germline V gene are GTSNPN and SVGIG (reference sequence).